The source of this T cell receptor beta chain is a study of T-cell memory formation after mild COVID-19. There are a few counts of this clonotype. TCRdb recomputed calls from the 5' RACE reads with MiXCR, one row per CDR3 protein. The data hold 550,000 to 700,000 distinct CDR3 sequences, with 15% to 20% observed a single time. Losses at the gene ends were 0 bases for V and 9 bases for J; bases not matched to a gene: 12. From germline, CDR1 is SGDLS and CDR2 YYNGEE. The CDR3 is 17 residues long. Sequencing was done on a sample of PBMCs or a T cell subset sorted from them (not recorded which). The chain couples TRBV9 to TRBJ2-1; 10 bases match TRBD2. The TCR sequence derives from an adult woman who had mild COVID-19 (a few samples of this study predate the infection). Cell type and time point are not known. CDR3 bases: TGTGCCAGCAGCGTAGAACCCATCGGGCTAGCGGGAGTTGAGCAGTTCTTC. Residues: CASSVEPIGLAGVEQFF.